A selection of T cell receptor beta chains follows, all from one sample in a study of T-cell reconstitution after alpha-beta-depleted transplantation in children. TCRdb re-called the PCR reads with MiXCR, one entry per CDR3 protein. The table lists hundreds of thousands of distinct CDR3 sequences, approximately 12% of them singletons. The sample was PBMCs, taken from the stem cell graft. The source of these receptors is a human donor who donated a stem cell graft to a child with Fanconi anemia. Each CDR3 is given with its conserved first and last residue. The D gene is left open where the match is weak. Part of the rows lack a size; the others show once, few, many or a class for expanded clones.

. . 13 TRBJ2-6 TRBV7-9 CASALAGANVLTF TGTGCCAGCGCACTAGCTGGGGCCAACGTCCTGACTTTC
. TRBD1 15 TRBJ2-3 TRBV29-1 CSVDDRGRDTDTQYF TGCAGCGTGGATGACAGGGGGCGAGACACAGATACGCAGTATTTT
. . 16 TRBJ2-7 TRBV12-3/TRBV12-4 CASSLAWRESSYEQYF TGTGCCAGCAGTTTAGCGTGGAGGGAGAGCTCCTACGAGCAGTACTTC
few TRBD1 13 TRBJ1-2 TRBV5-5 CASSLQGANGYTF TGTGCCAGCAGCTTACAGGGGGCGAATGGCTACACCTTC
many . 11 TRBJ2-5 TRBV5-1 CASSVQETQYF TGCGCCAGCAGCGTCCAAGAGACCCAGTACTTC
few . 17 TRBJ2-3 TRBV4-3 CASSQDIRGGFSDTQYF TGCGCCAGCAGCCAAGATATTAGGGGGGGGTTTTCAGATACGCAGTATTTT
. TRBD1 15 TRBJ2-2 TRBV5-1 CASRIQGAGTGELFF TGCGCCAGCCGTATACAGGGGGCTGGCACCGGGGAGCTGTTTTTT
many . 14 TRBJ2-5 TRBV6-2/TRBV6-3 CASSYSQLQETQYF TGTGCCAGCAGTTATTCCCAATTACAAGAGACCCAGTACTTC
. TRBD2 15 TRBJ2-5 TRBV27 CASTYSGGALETQYF TGTGCCAGCACCTATAGCGGGGGGGCCTTAGAGACCCAGTACTTC
few . 13 TRBJ1-1 TRBV29-1 CSVGGIRTVEAFF TGCAGCGTTGGGGGTATACGGACGGTTGAAGCTTTCTTT
. . 12 TRBJ2-2 TRBV20-1 CSASRDAGELFF TGCAGTGCCAGTAGGGACGCCGGGGAGCTGTTTTTT
. . 12 TRBJ1-5 TRBV6-5 CASSPRGVDQHF TGTGCCAGCAGTCCCAGAGGTGTCGACCAGCATTTT
. . 16 TRBJ1-1 TRBV18 CASSPPDSRRGTEAFF TGTGCCAGCTCACCACCTGACAGCCGCCGTGGCACTGAAGCTTTCTTT
few TRBD1 16 TRBJ2-1 TRBV4-3 CASSQDTAGGFDEQFF TGCGCCAGCAGCCAAGATACGGCAGGGGGCTTCGATGAGCAGTTCTTC
. . 13 TRBJ2-5 TRBV7-6 CASSVLRRETQYF TGTGCCAGCAGCGTACTAAGGCGAGAGACCCAGTACTTC
many TRBD2 15 TRBJ2-3 TRBV6-6 CASSYDSGDTDTQYF TGTGCCAGCAGTTACGACAGCGGGGACACAGATACGCAGTATTTT
many . 13 TRBJ2-3 TRBV5-1 CASSPDSTDTQYF TGCGCCAGCAGTCCGGACAGCACAGATACGCAGTATTTT
. TRBD1 17 TRBJ2-7 TRBV7-9 CASSPFDGTESSYEQYF TGTGCCAGCAGCCCATTCGATGGGACAGAGAGCTCCTACGAGCAGTACTTC
many . 15 TRBJ1-1 TRBV4-2 CASSRQEGLNTEAFF TGTGCCAGCAGTCGCCAGGAGGGGCTGAACACTGAAGCTTTCTTT
. . 17 TRBJ2-2 TRBV18 CASSPPSGRVDTGELFF TGTGCCAGCTCACCACCGTCGGGTAGGGTCGACACCGGGGAGCTGTTTTTT
many . 14 TRBJ1-5 TRBV12-3/TRBV12-4 CASSPGPGLSTQHF TGTGCCAGCAGCCCTGGCCCAGGGTTAAGTACCCAGCATTTT
few TRBD1 11 TRBJ1-1 TRBV12-3/TRBV12-4 CASSKTGEAFF TGTGCCAGCAGTAAGACAGGGGAGGCTTTCTTT
. TRBD1 15 TRBJ1-2 TRBV6-2/TRBV6-3 CASSPTGAIAYGYTF TGTGCCAGCAGCCCGACAGGGGCGATAGCGTATGGCTACACCTTC
few . 12 TRBJ2-1 TRBV7-2 CASSYWDNEQFF TGTGCCAGCAGCTATTGGGACAATGAGCAGTTCTTC
. . 17 TRBJ2-1 TRBV9 CASSFKTGRAWGNEQFF TGTGCCAGCAGCTTTAAAACGGGGCGGGCTTGGGGCAATGAGCAGTTCTTC
few . 14 TRBJ2-5 TRBV10-1 CASSESRAQETQYF TGCGCCAGCAGTGAGTCAAGGGCTCAAGAGACCCAGTACTTC
. TRBD1 17 TRBJ2-4 TRBV5-6 CASSLALGRTGGYIQYF TGTGCCAGCAGCTTGGCCTTAGGGAGGACAGGGGGTTACATTCAGTACTTC
many TRBD2 17 TRBJ2-3 TRBV6-2/TRBV6-3 CASSYRLAGGHTDTQYF TGTGCCAGCAGTTACCGGCTAGCGGGGGGGCACACAGATACGCAGTATTTT
many . 11 TRBJ1-2 TRBV11-2 CASSFRYGYTF TGTGCCAGCAGCTTCCGGTATGGCTACACCTTC
many . 16 TRBJ1-2 TRBV3-1 CASSQDEWDGASGYTF TGTGCCAGCAGCCAAGACGAATGGGACGGTGCAAGTGGCTACACCTTC
. TRBD1 14 TRBJ1-1 TRBV5-1 CASSYDRDHTEAFF TGCGCCAGCAGTTATGACAGGGATCACACTGAAGCTTTCTTT
. TRBD2 17 TRBJ2-3 TRBV28 CASTAGLAGGPVDTQYF TGTGCCAGCACCGCTGGGCTAGCGGGAGGGCCGGTAGATACGCAGTATTTT
few . 12 TRBJ1-1 TRBV5-4 CASSRFSDEAFF TGTGCCAGCAGCCGATTCTCAGATGAAGCTTTCTTT
. . 13 TRBJ2-5 TRBV7-8 CASSPGVQETQYF TGTGCCAGCAGCCCCGGGGTTCAAGAGACCCAGTACTTC
few . 14 TRBJ2-7 TRBV7-9 CASSLVEVAYEQYF TGTGCCAGCAGCCTGGTAGAAGTTGCCTACGAGCAGTACTTC
few . 15 TRBJ1-5 TRBV12-3/TRBV12-4 CASSFGGQNNQPQHF TGTGCCAGCAGTTTTGGGGGGCAGAACAATCAGCCCCAGCATTTT
few . 12 TRBJ1-1 TRBV29-1 CSVGHPDTEAFF TGCAGCGTTGGACACCCAGACACTGAAGCTTTCTTT
few . 13 TRBJ1-4 TRBV20-1 CSAFTGSNEKLFF TGCAGTGCCTTCACAGGTTCTAATGAAAAACTGTTTTTT
few TRBD1 14 TRBJ2-3 TRBV7-9 CASSLGQGLDTQYF TGTGCCAGCAGCTTAGGACAGGGGCTGGATACGCAGTATTTT
many TRBD2 15 TRBJ2-7 TRBV12-3/TRBV12-4 CASSDPTSGFYEQYF TGTGCCAGCAGTGACCCGACTAGCGGTTTCTACGAGCAGTACTTC
. . 15 TRBJ1-5 TRBV28 CASSLFGNDNQPQHF TGTGCCAGCAGTTTATTTGGCAATGATAATCAGCCCCAGCATTTT
many . 13 TRBJ1-1 TRBV5-1 CASSTQGNTGAFF TGCGCCAGCAGTACTCAGGGGAACACTGGAGCTTTCTTT
few TRBD1 15 TRBJ1-2 TRBV5-6 CASSSGTGDNYGYTF TGTGCCAGCAGCTCCGGGACAGGGGATAACTATGGCTACACCTTC
. . 15 TRBJ1-2 TRBV12-3/TRBV12-4 CASSLTLTANYGYTF TGTGCCAGCAGTTTAACCTTGACAGCTAACTATGGCTACACCTTC
. TRBD1 14 TRBJ1-2 TRBV10-3 CAISDQTGDYGYTF TGTGCCATCAGTGACCAGACAGGGGACTATGGCTACACCTTC
few . 16 TRBJ2-4 TRBV5-1 CASSSTPALAKNIQYF TGCGCCAGCAGTTCTACCCCCGCCTTAGCCAAAAACATTCAGTACTTC
few . 13 TRBJ2-5 TRBV12-3/TRBV12-4 CASTSVLRGTQYF TGTGCCAGCACCTCGGTCCTAAGGGGGACCCAGTACTTC
many . 14 TRBJ1-1 TRBV15 CATSPPGQNTEAFF TGTGCCACCAGCCCTCCGGGACAGAACACTGAAGCTTTCTTT
few . 13 TRBJ2-2 TRBV28 CASNTLNTGELFF TGTGCCAGCAATACCCTGAACACCGGGGAGCTGTTTTTT
few TRBD1 14 TRBJ1-1 TRBV5-1 CASSLSTGAYQAFF TGCGCCAGCAGCTTGAGTACAGGGGCATATCAAGCTTTCTTT
. . 18 TRBJ2-2 TRBV4-3 CASSQELSQAESTGELFF TGCGCCAGCAGCCAAGAATTATCCCAGGCAGAAAGCACCGGGGAGCTGTTTTTT
few TRBD2 15 TRBJ2-2 TRBV20-1 CSAKVSSGNTGELFF TGCAGTGCTAAAGTCTCTAGCGGCAACACCGGGGAGCTGTTTTTT
. . 15 TRBJ1-2 TRBV6-5 CASSLHFMGSYGYTF TGTGCCAGCAGTCTACATTTCATGGGAAGCTATGGCTACACCTTC
. . 13 TRBJ1-2 TRBV29-1 CSVEDETTYGYTF TGCAGCGTTGAAGACGAGACAACCTATGGCTACACCTTC
. . 14 TRBJ2-5 TRBV7-2 CASSLRTVEETQYF TGTGCCAGCAGCCTCCGGACAGTAGAAGAGACCCAGTACTTC
many TRBD1 12 TRBJ1-1 TRBV7-9 CALGDRDTEAFF TGTGCCTTGGGAGACAGGGACACTGAAGCTTTCTTT
. . 13 TRBJ2-7 TRBV29-1 CSVEVQGSYEQYF TGCAGCGTTGAAGTGCAGGGTTCCTACGAGCAGTACTTC
few . 15 TRBJ1-1 TRBV4-3 CASSPRVQGITEAFF TGCGCCAGCAGCCCTCGAGTCCAGGGTATCACTGAAGCTTTCTTT
few . 12 TRBJ1-2 TRBV20-1 CSARRGSSGYTF TGCAGTGCTAGGCGGGGTTCTAGTGGCTACACCTTC